The clone carrying this T cell receptor (beta chain) was recorded once. Its antigen remains unknown. V shed 0 bases and J shed 5 bases, with 16 bases lying between them. CDR1 is SGHVS, CDR2 FNYEAQ, per germline. The CDR3 extends over 17 amino acids. In the PCR, 60 Vbeta and 13 Jbeta primers were used. Some clones are missing from TCRdb's copy, which holds only in-frame ones; the method was immunoSEQ multiplex PCR. The profile shows some 150,000 clones, about 70% of them singletons. This record comes from a study of cytomegalovirus exposure and HLA in healthy donors. Notes on the study in general: The study found most TCR sequences rare, yet found some public TCRs in many donors. Cytomegalovirus association was listed for 164 TCR beta chains.

The specimen sequenced was PBMCs. V and J are TRBV7-6 and TRBJ2-2; tentatively, D is TRBD1 (6 bases). This TCR was recovered from a man aged 55 to 70 in good health and CMV-seronegative. CDR3 coding DNA: TGTGCCAGCAGCTTAGCGCGTTTCGCAGGGGTTACCGGGGAGCTGTTTTTT. Translated: CASSLARFAGVTGELFF.